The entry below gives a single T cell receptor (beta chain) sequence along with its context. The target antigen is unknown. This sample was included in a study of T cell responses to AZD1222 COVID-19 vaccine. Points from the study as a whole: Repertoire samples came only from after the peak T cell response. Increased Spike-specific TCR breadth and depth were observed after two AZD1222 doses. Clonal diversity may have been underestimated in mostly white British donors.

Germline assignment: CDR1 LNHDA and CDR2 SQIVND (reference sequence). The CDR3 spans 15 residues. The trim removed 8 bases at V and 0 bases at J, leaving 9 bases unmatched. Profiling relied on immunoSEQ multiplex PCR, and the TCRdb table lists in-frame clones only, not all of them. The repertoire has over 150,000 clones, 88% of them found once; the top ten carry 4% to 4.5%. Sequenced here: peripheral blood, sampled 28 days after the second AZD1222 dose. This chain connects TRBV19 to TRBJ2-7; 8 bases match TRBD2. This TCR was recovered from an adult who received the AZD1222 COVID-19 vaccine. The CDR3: CASAGIAGSSYEQYF. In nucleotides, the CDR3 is TGTGCCAGTGCCGGCATAGCGGGGAGCTCCTACGAGCAGTACTTC.